These 30 T cell receptor beta chains originate from one sample sequenced in a study of shared clonotypes between healthy human individuals. The protocol was immunoSEQ multiplex PCR, while the TCRdb copy is restricted to in-frame clones and leaves out a portion. The sample gives about 2.4 million clones, over 85% of which show up once; around 0.4% is in the top ten. Specimen: naive CD4+ T cells from PBMCs. Subset noted: CD45RA+ positively selected. The receptor source for this set is a man younger than 30 in good health. Some clones in this sample may be carry-over from other donors' samples.

A word on this clone: The sample has other DNA sequences that encode this CDR3 too. The chain carries TRBV19 and TRBJ1-5; D might be TRBD1 (5 bases). The CDR3 consists of 15 residues. Trimming took off 3 bases at V and 3 bases at J, with 12 bases between the two ends. The germline CDR1 and CDR2 sequences are LNHDA and SQIVND (reference sequence). The CDR3: CASSIRDGYNQPQHF. The CDR3 DNA follows: TGTGCCAGTAGTATTAGGGACGGTTACAATCAGCCCCAGCATTTT.

The chain is built from TRBV6-5 and TRBJ1-3; D ambiguous. Trimming stripped 5 bases from V and 4 bases from J, with 3 bases between. This CDR3 has 11 residues. In germline, CDR1 is MNHEY, CDR2 SVGAGI. The DNA for the CDR3 is TGTGCCAGCAGTCAGGGAAACACCATATATTTT. It specifies CASSQGNTIYF.

The chain is built from TRBV7-6 and TRBJ1-1; a weak D match, TRBD1 (5 bases). CDR1 and CDR2 (germline): SGHVS, FNYEAQ. The CDR3 has 13 amino acids. V was clipped by 5 bases and J by 7 bases, with 14 bases between them. CDR3 loop: CASSKGGGGEAFF. In nucleotides, the CDR3 is TGTGCCAGCAGCAAAGGTGGGGGTGGTGAAGCTTTCTTT.

V and J are TRBV18 and TRBJ2-7; D remains ambiguous. CDR1 and CDR2 from the germline V gene are KGHSH and LQKENI. Trimming cost V 3 bases and J 6 bases, with 6 bases left between them. This CDR3 has 11 amino acids. The CDR3 sequence is CASSPMSEQYF. Here the CDR3 DNA reads TGTGCCAGCTCACCCATGAGCGAGCAGTACTTC.

V usage is TRBV2 and J usage is TRBJ1-4; TRBD1 is a possible D gene (6 bases). There are 12 residues in the CDR3. From germline, CDR1 is SNHLY and CDR2 FYNNEI. Between the trimmed V and J ends, which lost 6 bases and 7 bases, there was a span of 9 bases. Here the CDR3 reads CASSIQGEKLFF. CDR3 sequence (DNA): TGTGCCAGCAGCATACAGGGTGAAAAACTGTTTTTT.

The chain has TRBV2 and TRBJ2-3, with D possibly matching TRBD2 (6 bases). The germline V gene encodes CDR1 SNHLY and CDR2 FYNNEI. V was trimmed by 6 bases and J by 2 bases, leaving 12 bases between them. The CDR3 has 14 residues. The CDR3, as DNA: TGTGCCAGCAGCGCCGGGACTTACACAGATACGCAGTATTTT. Translating it yields CASSAGTYTDTQYF.

V usage is TRBV7-8 and J usage is TRBJ1-4; no clear D gene. V dropped 3 bases and J dropped 8 bases, with 13 bases sitting between them. From germline, CDR1 is SGHVS and CDR2 FQNEAQ. The CDR3 contains 14 residues. CDR3 residues: CASSLREGGEKLFF. DNA for the CDR3: TGTGCCAGCAGCTTGCGAGAGGGCGGGGAAAAACTGTTTTTT.

This clone was counted a few times. This chain links TRBV18 with TRBJ1-4; D ambiguous. Germline loops: CDR1 KGHSH, CDR2 LQKENI. V lost 6 bases to trimming and J lost 8 bases, with 13 bases between them. This CDR3 is built from 13 residues. For the CDR3, the DNA is TGTGCCAGCTCCTCCCCGGCCGGGGAAAAACTGTTTTTT. Encoded protein: CASSSPAGEKLFF.

The chain recombines TRBV15 with TRBJ1-2, with a weak D call TRBD1 (6 bases). Germline lookup yields CDR1 LNHNV and CDR2 YYDKDF (reference sequence). V lost 3 bases and J 3 bases, leaving 14 bases between the germline ends. The length of the CDR3 is 15 residues. The CDR3 DNA follows: TGTGCCACCAGCAGCGTACAGGGAATAGACTATGGCTACACCTTC. This codes for CATSSVQGIDYGYTF. The full variable domain, in which reference TRBV15 and TRBJ1-2 provide the parts outside the CDR3, is DAMVIQNPRYQVTQFGKPVTLSCSQTLNHNVMYWYQQKSSQAPKLLFHYYDKDFNNEADTPDNFQSRRPNTSFCFLDIRSPGLGDTAMYLCATSSVQGIDYGYTFGSGTRLTVV.

This CDR3 reads CASSPPKVTGGLGNIQYF. The CDR3 nucleotides read TGTGCCAGCAGCCCCCCTAAAGTGACAGGGGGCCTGGGAAACATTCAGTACTTC. The V and J genes are TRBV4-2 and TRBJ2-4; 10 bases align to TRBD1. V gave up 4 bases and J gave up 6 bases; unmatched junction bases: 15. Germline CDR1 and CDR2: LGHNA and YNFKEQ. CDR3 length: 18 residues.

V is TRBV9 and J is TRBJ2-7, with 7 bases lining up with TRBD1. The J segment lost 6 bases and the V segment lost 0 bases, leaving 12 bases of the junction unmatched. The CDR3 totals 16 residues. CDR1 is SGDLS and CDR2 is YYNGEE in the germline V gene. The DNA for the CDR3 is TGTGCCAGCAGCGTAGGAGACAGGGTGTACGCGGGCGAGCAGTACTTC. Its protein product is CASSVGDRVYAGEQYF.

The V and J genes are TRBV5-4 and TRBJ2-5; 7 nucleotides agree with TRBD2. Germline-derived CDR1 and CDR2 are SGHNT and YYREEE (reference sequence). The CDR3 is 15 amino acids. J gave up 5 bases and V 6 bases, and 13 bases lay outside the gene matches. The CDR3 reads CASIQRGGAGETQYF. As DNA, the CDR3 is TGTGCCAGCATTCAGCGGGGAGGGGCAGGGGAGACCCAGTACTTC.

This chain connects TRBV6-5 to TRBJ2-1; TRBD1 aligns across 7 bases. The CDR3 extends over 15 amino acids. Germline CDR1 MNHEY, CDR2 SVGAGI. Trimming cost V 0 bases and J 5 bases; bases outside gene matches: 4. Here the CDR3 DNA reads TGTGCCAGCAGTTACTCGGTGACAGGGAACAATGAGCAGTTCTTC. Translation: CASSYSVTGNNEQFF.

The V gene is TRBV5-4, the J gene TRBJ2-7; D assignment may be TRBD1 or TRBD2 (5 bases each). The germline gives CDR1 SGHNT, CDR2 YYREEE (reference sequence). V was clipped by 5 bases and J by 0 bases, with 9 bases between them. The CDR3 extends over 13 amino acids. The CDR3 spells CASRGDFSYEQYF. The CDR3 bases are TGTGCCAGCAGGGGGGATTTCTCCTACGAGCAGTACTTC.

This clone was observed a few times. This chain connects TRBV19 to TRBJ2-2; 7 bases agree with TRBD2. Germline CDR1 reads LNHDA; CDR2 reads SQIVND (reference sequence). The junction had 14 bases not matched to a gene; V was cut back by 5 bases and J by 8 bases. The CDR3 sequence is 16 residues long. The CDR3 region is CASSSRAGPREGELFF. The CDR3 coding sequence is TGTGCCAGTAGTTCTCGAGCGGGGCCAAGGGAAGGGGAGCTGTTTTTT.

CDR3 bases: TGTGCCAGCGTCCGGGGGGGACAGGCGATCTACGAGCAGTACTTC. As protein: CASVRGGQAIYEQYF. V is TRBV2 and J is TRBJ2-7; D could derive from TRBD1 or TRBD2 (8 bases each). The CDR3 has 15 amino acids. V was pared by 8 bases and J by 3 bases, with 20 bases between. CDR1 SNHLY and CDR2 FYNNEI come from the germline V gene.

As concerns this clone: Different DNA sequences within this sample yield the same CDR3. This chain connects TRBV28 to TRBJ2-7; D gene ambiguous. This CDR3 has 11 residues. Trimming removed 3 bases at V and 6 bases at J, with 6 bases between. The V gene's germline CDR1 is MDHEN and CDR2 SYDVKM. In nucleotides, the CDR3 is TGTGCCAGCAGTTTTTCTTCCGAGCAGTACTTC. Translation gives CASSFSSEQYF.

V gene TRBV11-2 combines with J gene TRBJ2-1; 7 bases are a match to TRBD2. CDR3 size: 16 residues. V shed 0 bases and J 3 bases; nucleotides not matched to a gene: 5. CDR1 and CDR2 from the germline V gene are SGHAT and FQNNGV. CDR3: CASSLELLAVYNEQFF. CDR3 DNA sequence: TGTGCCAGCAGCTTAGAGCTCCTAGCGGTCTACAATGAGCAGTTCTTC.

The V call is TRBV28, the J call TRBJ2-1, with 7 bases fitting TRBD2. Germline lookup yields CDR1 MDHEN and CDR2 SYDVKM. Trimming at V came to 1 base and at J to 10 bases, leaving 10 bases not matched to a gene. The CDR3 is 15 residues long. CDR3: CASSLSPAGVYEQFF. Here the CDR3 DNA reads TGTGCCAGCAGTTTATCCCCTGCGGGGGTTTACGAGCAGTTCTTC.

As to this clone: Other DNA sequences from this sample encode an identical CDR3 as well. The chain combines TRBV7-2 with TRBJ2-1, with TRBD2 identical over 8 bases. The CDR3 loop spans 15 amino acids. J gave up 4 bases and V 4 bases, and 6 bases lay outside the gene matches. Germline CDR1 and CDR2: SGHTA and FQGNSA. The DNA of the CDR3 is TGTGCCAGCAGCTCATTAGCGGGGTCATACAATGAGCAGTTCTTC. This codes for CASSSLAGSYNEQFF.

V gene TRBV19 combines with J gene TRBJ2-1, with D uncertain. This CDR3 comprises 14 residues. V was clipped by 4 bases and J by 10 bases, with 17 bases between them. Looked up from germline, CDR1 is LNHDA and CDR2 is SQIVND (reference sequence). CDR3 bases: TGTGCCAGTAGTACCCGACTTGAAGCGCGCGAGCAGTTCTTC. This sequence encodes CASSTRLEAREQFF.

This sequence joins TRBV13 and TRBJ2-4; the D is unclear. CDR3 length: 14 residues. V gave up 1 base and J gave up 1 base, with 5 bases separating them. CDR1 and CDR2 from the germline V gene are PRHDT and FYEKMQ (reference sequence). CDR3 sequence: CASSLVGAKNIQYF. In nucleotides, the CDR3 is TGTGCCAGCAGCTTAGTGGGGGCCAAAAACATTCAGTACTTC. Full variable domain (remainder filled in from reference TRBV13 and TRBJ2-4): AAGVIQSPRHLIKEKRETATLKCYPIPRHDTVYWYQQGPGQDPQFLISFYEKMQSDKGSIPDRFSAQQFSDYHSELNMSSLELGDSALYFCASSLVGAKNIQYFGAGTRLSVL.

The chain combines TRBV19 with TRBJ2-1; 8 bases match TRBD2. Losses at the gene ends were 7 bases for V and 7 bases for J; bases not matched to a gene: 9. CDR1 and CDR2 from the germline V gene are LNHDA and SQIVND (reference sequence). CDR3 size: 14 residues. The CDR3 sequence: CASNTGTSYNEQFF. CDR3 coding DNA: TGTGCCAGTAATACTGGGACTAGTTATAATGAGCAGTTCTTC. Full variable domain (rest looked up from reference TRBV19 and TRBJ2-1): DGGITQSPKYLFRKEGQNVTLSCEQNLNHDAMYWYRQDPGQGLRLIYYSQIVNDFQKGDIAEGYSVSREKKESFPLTVTSAQKNPTAFYLCASNTGTSYNEQFFGPGTRLTVL.

The rearrangement uses TRBV6-5 and TRBJ2-7; D is undetermined. V was pared by 8 bases and J by 7 bases, with 9 bases between. Germline loops: CDR1 MNHEY, CDR2 SVGAGI. CDR3 length: 10 amino acids. The CDR3 nucleotides are TGTGCCAGCCTCGTGCGGGAGCAGTACTTC. It encodes CASLVREQYF.

The chain links TRBV7-8 to TRBJ1-1, with a weak D call TRBD1 (6 bases). This CDR3 is 15 amino acids long. Germline V gene lookup returns CDR1 SGHVS and CDR2 FQNEAQ. V was cut by 2 bases and J by 1 base, with 11 bases left in between. CDR3 sequence reads: CASSLMGAPNTEAFF. The CDR3 DNA reads as TGTGCCAGCAGCTTAATGGGGGCACCGAACACTGAAGCTTTCTTT.

This chain links TRBV18 with TRBJ1-2, with a tentative D call TRBD1 (5 bases). Germline V gene sequence: CDR1 KGHSH, CDR2 LQKENI. The CDR3 runs to 14 residues. Trimming left V 3 bases short and J 2 bases short, with 10 bases between. The CDR3 region is CASSPTTENYGYTF. For the CDR3, the DNA is TGTGCCAGCTCACCCACGACAGAAAACTATGGCTACACCTTC.

This chain links TRBV18 with TRBJ2-5; TRBD1 agrees at 11 bases. The V segment lost 6 bases and the J segment 2 bases; nucleotides outside the gene matches: 5. Per the germline V gene, CDR1 is KGHSH and CDR2 is LQKENI. CDR3 length: 15 residues. In nucleotides, the CDR3 is TGTGCCAGCTCTTCCGGGACAGGGGGTCAAGAGACCCAGTACTTC. It specifies CASSSGTGGQETQYF.

The chain carries TRBV5-1 and TRBJ2-3; 8 bases match TRBD1. CDR1 and CDR2 (germline): SGHRS, YFSETQ. CDR3 length: 17 residues. Trimming cost V 0 bases and J 1 base; bases outside gene matches: 7. DNA of the CDR3: TGCGCCAGCAGCTTGGTCCCGACAGGGGCCGGCACAGATACGCAGTATTTT. It yields the protein CASSLVPTGAGTDTQYF. Combining the CDR3 with reference TRBV5-1 and TRBJ2-3 gives the whole variable domain KAGVTQTPRYLIKTRGQQVTLSCSPISGHRSVSWYQQTPGQGLQFLFEYFSETQRNKGNFPGRFSGRQFSNSRSEMNVSTLELGDSALYLCASSLVPTGAGTDTQYFGPGTRLTVL.

This chain links TRBV5-4 with TRBJ2-3; 12 bases line up with TRBD2. This CDR3 comprises 15 residues. Germline CDR1 is SGHNT and CDR2 is YYREEE (reference sequence). V shed 4 bases, J shed 3 bases, and the junction held 3 bases outside the gene matches. Here the CDR3 DNA reads TGTGCCAGCAGCCAAGGACTAGCGGGAACAGATACGCAGTATTTT. This translates into CASSQGLAGTDTQYF.

The chain recombines TRBV5-6 with TRBJ2-3; the D gene is possibly TRBD1 (5 bases). CDR3 size: 14 residues. V gave up 2 bases and J gave up 4 bases, with 11 bases separating them. Germline CDR1 reads SGHDT; CDR2 reads YYEEEE. CDR3 protein: CASSFRQNPDTQYF. The CDR3 DNA is TGTGCCAGCAGCTTTAGACAGAATCCAGATACGCAGTATTTT.